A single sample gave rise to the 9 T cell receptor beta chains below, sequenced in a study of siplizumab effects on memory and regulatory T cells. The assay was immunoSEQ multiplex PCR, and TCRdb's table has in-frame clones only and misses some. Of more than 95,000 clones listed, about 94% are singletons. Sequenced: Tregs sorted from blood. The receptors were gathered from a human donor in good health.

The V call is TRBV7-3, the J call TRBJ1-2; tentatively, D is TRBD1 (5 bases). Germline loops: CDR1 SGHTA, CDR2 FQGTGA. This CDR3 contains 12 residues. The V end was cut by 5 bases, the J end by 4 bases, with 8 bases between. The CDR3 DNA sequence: TGTGCCAGCAGCCTGGGGGTCTATGGCTACACCTTC. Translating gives CASSLGVYGYTF.

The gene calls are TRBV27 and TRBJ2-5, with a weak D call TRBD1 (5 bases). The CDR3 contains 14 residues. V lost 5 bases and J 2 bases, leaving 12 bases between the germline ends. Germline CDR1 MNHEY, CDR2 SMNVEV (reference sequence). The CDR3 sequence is CASSPRRGQETQYF. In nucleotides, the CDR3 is TGTGCCAGCAGTCCCCGAAGGGGTCAAGAGACCCAGTACTTC.

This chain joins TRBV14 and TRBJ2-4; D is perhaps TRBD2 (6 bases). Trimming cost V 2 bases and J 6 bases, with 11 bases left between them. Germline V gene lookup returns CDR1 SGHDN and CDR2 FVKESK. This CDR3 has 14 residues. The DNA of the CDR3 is TGTGCCAGCAGCCAATACGCGGGATTAAACATTCAGTACTTC. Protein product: CASSQYAGLNIQYF.

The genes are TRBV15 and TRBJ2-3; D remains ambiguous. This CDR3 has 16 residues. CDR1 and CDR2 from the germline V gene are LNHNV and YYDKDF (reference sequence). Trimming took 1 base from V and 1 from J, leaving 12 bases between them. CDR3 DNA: TGTGCCACCAGCAGAGGAATTGGCACCGGCACAGATACGCAGTATTTT. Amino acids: CATSRGIGTGTDTQYF.

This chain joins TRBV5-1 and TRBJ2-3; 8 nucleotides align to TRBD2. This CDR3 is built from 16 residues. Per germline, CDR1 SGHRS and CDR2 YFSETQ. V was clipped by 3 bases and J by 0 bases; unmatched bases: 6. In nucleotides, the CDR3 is TGCGCCAGCAGCTACCTAGCGGGTTCTAGCACAGATACGCAGTATTTT. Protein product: CASSYLAGSSTDTQYF.

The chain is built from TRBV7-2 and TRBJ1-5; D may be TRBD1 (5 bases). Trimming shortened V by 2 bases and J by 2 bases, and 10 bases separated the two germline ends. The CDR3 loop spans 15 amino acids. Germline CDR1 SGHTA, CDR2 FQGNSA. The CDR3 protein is CASSLMEGRNQPQHF. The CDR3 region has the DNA TGTGCCAGCAGCTTAATGGAGGGGCGCAATCAGCCCCAGCATTTT.

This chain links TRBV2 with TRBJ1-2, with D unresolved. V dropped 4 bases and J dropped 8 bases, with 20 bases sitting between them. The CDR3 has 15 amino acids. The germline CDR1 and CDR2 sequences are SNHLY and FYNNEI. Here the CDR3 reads CASSVFAEFYGGYTF. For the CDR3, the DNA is TGTGCCAGCAGTGTTTTTGCCGAATTCTATGGCGGCTACACCTTC.

In DNA, the CDR3 is TGTGCCAGCAGTGAACAGGGGTCCTATGGCTACACCTTC. Translated, it gives CASSEQGSYGYTF. This chain connects TRBV2 to TRBJ1-2; a weak D match, TRBD1 (6 bases). V lost 2 bases and J lost 4, with 8 bases in between. The V gene's germline CDR1 is SNHLY and CDR2 FYNNEI. CDR3 size: 13 residues.

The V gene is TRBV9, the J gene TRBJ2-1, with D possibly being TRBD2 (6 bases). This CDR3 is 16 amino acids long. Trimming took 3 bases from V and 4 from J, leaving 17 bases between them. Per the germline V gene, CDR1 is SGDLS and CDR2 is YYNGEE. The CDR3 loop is CASSGLGHGSYNEQFF. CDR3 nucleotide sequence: TGTGCCAGCAGCGGACTAGGACATGGATCATACAATGAGCAGTTCTTC.